These 4 T cell receptor beta chains originate from one sample sequenced in a study of T cell clonality in common variable immunodeficiency (dated by TCRdb to between 2015 and 2017). Receptor libraries were prepared by the immunoSEQ multiplex PCR assay. Here the immuneACCESS table is served through TCRdb, limited to in-frame sequences with V and J called. Missing clones are a known gap in these copies; in checked studies unresolved V genes cover under half, and the rest lacks a known reason. The sample has some 53,000 clones on record, with no singletons. Clones ranked in the top ten supply approximately 3.6% of the sample. The material sequenced was peripheral blood mononuclear cells. The receptors derive from a person aged 18 to 75 in good health.

This clone was seen repeatedly, ten times or more. The sequenced fragment ends 3 residues before the CDR3 boundary, so the rest is inferred from the germline J gene. This chain links TRBV7-9 with TRBJ2-1, with TRBD2 matching 11 bases. The CDR3 has 15 residues. The germline CDR1 and CDR2 sequences are SEHNR and FQNEAQ (reference sequence). Trimming cost V 5 bases and J 5 bases; bases outside gene matches: 5. The CDR3: CASSAGLAVHNEQFF. Partial CDR3 DNA: TGTGCCAGCAGCGCGGGACTAGCGGTACACAATGAG.

There are a few counts of this clone. The observed sequence ends 3 residues before the CDR3 terminus, with the missing tail filled in from the germline J gene. The genes are TRBV20-1 and TRBJ1-3; tentative D call: TRBD1 (5 bases). The CDR3 is 17 residues long. The germline gives CDR1 DFQATT, CDR2 SNEGSKA (reference sequence). Trimming stripped 1 base from V and 2 bases from J, with 18 bases between. CDR3 region: CSARGTRNLFTGNTIYF. The CDR3 DNA, read in part, is TGCAGTGCTAGAGGGACACGAAACTTATTTACTGGAAACACC.

This clone was counted at least ten times. The read ends 3 residues shy of where the CDR3 ends; the end is completed using the germline J gene. This chain joins TRBV11-2 and TRBJ2-2, with 8 bases aligning to TRBD1. V shed 1 base and J 6 bases; nucleotides not matched to a gene: 4. CDR1 SGHAT and CDR2 FQNNGV come from the germline V gene. This CDR3 has 15 residues. The sequenced CDR3 bases are TGTGCCAGCAGCTTAGGGACAGGGCCATCCGGGGAG. This codes for CASSLGTGPSGE. The whole CDR3 region reads CASSLGTGPSGELFF. Based on the CDR3 plus reference TRBV11-2 and TRBJ2-2, the full variable domain is EAGVAQSPRYKIIEKRQSVAFWCNPISGHATLYWYQQILGQGPKLLIQFQNNGVVDDSQLPKDRFSAERLKGVDSTLKIQPAKLEDSAVYLCASSLGTGPSGELFFGEGSRLTVL.

Concerning this clone: The CDR3 extends 3 residues past the end of the read, so its final part is completed from the germline J gene. This chain connects TRBV11-2 to TRBJ2-1, with 10 positions matching TRBD1. The trim removed 3 bases at V and 7 bases at J, leaving 6 bases unmatched. In germline, CDR1 is SGHAT, CDR2 FQNNGV. This CDR3 is 15 amino acids long. The chain's CDR3 is CASSLTGGARNEQFF. Partial CDR3 DNA: TGTGCCAGCAGCTTGACAGGGGGCGCGAGAAATGAG.